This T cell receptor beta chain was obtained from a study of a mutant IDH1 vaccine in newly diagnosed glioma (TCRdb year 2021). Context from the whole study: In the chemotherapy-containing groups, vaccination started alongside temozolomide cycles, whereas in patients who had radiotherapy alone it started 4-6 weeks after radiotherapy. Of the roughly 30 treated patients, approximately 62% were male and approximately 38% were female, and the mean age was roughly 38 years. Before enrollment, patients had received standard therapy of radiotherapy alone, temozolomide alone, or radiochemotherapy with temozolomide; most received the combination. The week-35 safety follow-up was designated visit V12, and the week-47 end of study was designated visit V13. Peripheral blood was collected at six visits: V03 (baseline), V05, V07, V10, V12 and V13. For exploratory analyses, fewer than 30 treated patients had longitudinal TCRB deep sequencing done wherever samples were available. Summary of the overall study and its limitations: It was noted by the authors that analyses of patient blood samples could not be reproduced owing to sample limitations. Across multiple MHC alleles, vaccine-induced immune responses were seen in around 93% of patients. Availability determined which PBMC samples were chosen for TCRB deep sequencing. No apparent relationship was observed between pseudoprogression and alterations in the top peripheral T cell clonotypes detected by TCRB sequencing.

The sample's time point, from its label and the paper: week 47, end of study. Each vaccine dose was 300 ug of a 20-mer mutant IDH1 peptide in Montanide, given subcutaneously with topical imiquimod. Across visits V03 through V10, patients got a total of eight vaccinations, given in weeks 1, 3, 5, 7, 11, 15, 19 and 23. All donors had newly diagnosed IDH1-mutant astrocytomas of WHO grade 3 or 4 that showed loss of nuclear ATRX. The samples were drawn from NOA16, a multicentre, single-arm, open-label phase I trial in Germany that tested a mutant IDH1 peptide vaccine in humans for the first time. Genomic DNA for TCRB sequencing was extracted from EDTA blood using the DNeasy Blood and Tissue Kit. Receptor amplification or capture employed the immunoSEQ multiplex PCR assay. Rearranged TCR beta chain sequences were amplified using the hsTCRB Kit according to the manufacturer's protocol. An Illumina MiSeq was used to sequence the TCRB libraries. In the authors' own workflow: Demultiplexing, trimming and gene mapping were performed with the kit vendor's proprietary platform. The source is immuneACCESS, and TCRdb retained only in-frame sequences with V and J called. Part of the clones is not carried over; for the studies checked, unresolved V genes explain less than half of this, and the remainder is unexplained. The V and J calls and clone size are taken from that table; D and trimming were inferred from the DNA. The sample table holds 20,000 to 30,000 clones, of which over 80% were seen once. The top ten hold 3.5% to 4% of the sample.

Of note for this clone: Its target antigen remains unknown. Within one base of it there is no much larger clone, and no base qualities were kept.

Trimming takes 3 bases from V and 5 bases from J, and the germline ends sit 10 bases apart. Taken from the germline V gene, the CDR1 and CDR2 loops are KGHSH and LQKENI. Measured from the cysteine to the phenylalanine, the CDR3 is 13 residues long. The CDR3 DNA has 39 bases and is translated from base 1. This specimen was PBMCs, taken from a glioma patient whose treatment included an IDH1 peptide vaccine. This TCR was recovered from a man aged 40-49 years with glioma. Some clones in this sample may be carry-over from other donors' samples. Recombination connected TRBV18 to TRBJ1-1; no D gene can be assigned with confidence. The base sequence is TGTGCCAGCTCACCTCCCCCGAGGACTGAAGCTTTCTTT. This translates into CASSPPPRTEAFF. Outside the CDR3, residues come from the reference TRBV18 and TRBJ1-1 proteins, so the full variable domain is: NAGVMQNPRHLVRRRGQEARLRCSPMKGHSHVYWYRQLPEEGLKFMVYLQKENIIDESGMPKERFSAEFPKEGPSILRIQQVVRGDSAAYFCASSPPPRTEAFFGQGTRLTVV.